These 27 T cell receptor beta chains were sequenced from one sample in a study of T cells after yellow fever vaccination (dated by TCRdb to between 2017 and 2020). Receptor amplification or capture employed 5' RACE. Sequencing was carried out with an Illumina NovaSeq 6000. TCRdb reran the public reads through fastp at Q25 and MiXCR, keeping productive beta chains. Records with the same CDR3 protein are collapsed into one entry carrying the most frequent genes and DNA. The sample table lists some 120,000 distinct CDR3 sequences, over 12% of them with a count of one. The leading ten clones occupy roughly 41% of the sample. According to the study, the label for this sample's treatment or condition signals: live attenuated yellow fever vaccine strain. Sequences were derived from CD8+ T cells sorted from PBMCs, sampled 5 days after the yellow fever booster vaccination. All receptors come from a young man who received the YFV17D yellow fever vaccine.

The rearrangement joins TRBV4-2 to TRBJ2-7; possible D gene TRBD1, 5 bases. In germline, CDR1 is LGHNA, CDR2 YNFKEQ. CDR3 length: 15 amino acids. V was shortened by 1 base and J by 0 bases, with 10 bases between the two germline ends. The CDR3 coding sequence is TGTGCCAGCAGCCAAGGAACAGGAACCTCCTACGAGCAGTACTTC. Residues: CASSQGTGTSYEQYF.

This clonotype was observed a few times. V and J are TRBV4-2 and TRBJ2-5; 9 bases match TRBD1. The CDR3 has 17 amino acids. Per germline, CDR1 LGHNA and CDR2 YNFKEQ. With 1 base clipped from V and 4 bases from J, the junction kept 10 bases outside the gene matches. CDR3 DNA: TGTGCCAGCAGCCAAGGGGAGACAGGGGGGCCAATAGAGACCCAGTACTTC. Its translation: CASSQGETGGPIETQYF.

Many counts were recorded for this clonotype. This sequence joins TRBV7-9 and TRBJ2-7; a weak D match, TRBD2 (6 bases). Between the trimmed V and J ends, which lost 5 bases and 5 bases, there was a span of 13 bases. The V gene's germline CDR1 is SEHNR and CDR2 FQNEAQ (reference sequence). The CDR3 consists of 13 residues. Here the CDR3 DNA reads TGTGCCAGCAGCCGGTGGGGGGACGACGAGCAGTACGTC. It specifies CASSRWGDDEQYV.

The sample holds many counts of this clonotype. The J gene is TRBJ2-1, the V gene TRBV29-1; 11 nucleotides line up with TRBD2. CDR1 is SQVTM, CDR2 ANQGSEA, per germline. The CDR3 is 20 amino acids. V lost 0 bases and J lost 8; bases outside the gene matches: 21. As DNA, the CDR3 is TGCAGCGTTGAAGAGGTCTTAGGACAGGGTGAGACTAGCGGGGTCTATGAGCAGTTCTTC. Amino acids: CSVEEVLGQGETSGVYEQFF.

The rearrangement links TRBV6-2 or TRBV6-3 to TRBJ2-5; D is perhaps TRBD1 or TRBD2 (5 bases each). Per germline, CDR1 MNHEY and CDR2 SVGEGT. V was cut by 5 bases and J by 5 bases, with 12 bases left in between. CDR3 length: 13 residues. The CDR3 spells CASSTPRGETQYF. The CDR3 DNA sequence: TGTGCCAGCAGTACTCCCCGGGGCGAGACCCAGTACTTC.

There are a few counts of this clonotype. Here the CDR3 reads CATALRSSYEQYF. The CDR3 nucleotides read TGTGCCACCGCACTCCGGAGCTCCTACGAGCAGTACTTC. This sequence joins TRBV19 and TRBJ2-7; no clear D. From germline, CDR1 is LNHDA and CDR2 SQIVND (reference sequence). V was pared by 10 bases and J by 0 bases, with 13 bases between. CDR3 length: 13 residues.

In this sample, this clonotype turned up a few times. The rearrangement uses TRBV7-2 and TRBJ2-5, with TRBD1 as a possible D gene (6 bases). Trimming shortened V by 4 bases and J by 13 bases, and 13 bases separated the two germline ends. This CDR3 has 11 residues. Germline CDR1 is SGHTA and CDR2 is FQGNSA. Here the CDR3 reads CASSSTGHPYF. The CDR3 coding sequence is TGTGCCAGCAGCTCCACAGGGCATCCGTACTTC.

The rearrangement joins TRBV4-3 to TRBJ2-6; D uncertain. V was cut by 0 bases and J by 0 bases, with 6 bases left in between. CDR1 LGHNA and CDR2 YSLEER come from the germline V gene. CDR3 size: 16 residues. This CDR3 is CASSQDISSGANVLTF. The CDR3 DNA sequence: TGCGCCAGCAGCCAAGATATAAGCTCTGGGGCCAACGTCCTGACTTTC.

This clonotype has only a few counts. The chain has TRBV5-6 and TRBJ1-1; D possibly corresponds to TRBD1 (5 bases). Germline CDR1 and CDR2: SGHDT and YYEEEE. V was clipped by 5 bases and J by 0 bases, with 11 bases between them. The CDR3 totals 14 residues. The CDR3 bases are TGTGCCAGCAGGTGGGGGGACCTGAACACTGAAGCTTTCTTT. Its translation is CASRWGDLNTEAFF.

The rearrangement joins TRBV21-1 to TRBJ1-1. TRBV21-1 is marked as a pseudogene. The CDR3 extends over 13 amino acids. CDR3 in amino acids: CASSTRSGTEAFF. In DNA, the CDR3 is TGTGCCAGCAGCACTCGAAGCGGCACTGAAGCTTTCTTT.

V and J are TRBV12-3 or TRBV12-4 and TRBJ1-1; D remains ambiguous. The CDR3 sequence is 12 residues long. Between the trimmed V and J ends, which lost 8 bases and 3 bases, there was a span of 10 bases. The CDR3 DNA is TGTGCCAGCGAGAGAGGGCACACTGAAGCTTTCTTT. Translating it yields CASERGHTEAFF.

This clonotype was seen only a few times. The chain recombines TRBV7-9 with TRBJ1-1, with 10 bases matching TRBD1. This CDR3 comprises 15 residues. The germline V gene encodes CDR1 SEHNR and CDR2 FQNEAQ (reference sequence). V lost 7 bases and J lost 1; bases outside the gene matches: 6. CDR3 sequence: CASTQRQGANTEAFF. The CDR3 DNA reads TGTGCCAGCACCCAAAGACAGGGGGCGAACACTGAAGCTTTCTTT.

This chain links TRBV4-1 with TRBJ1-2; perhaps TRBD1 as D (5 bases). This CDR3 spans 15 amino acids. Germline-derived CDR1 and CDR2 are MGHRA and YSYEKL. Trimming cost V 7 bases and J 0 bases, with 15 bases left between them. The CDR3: CASTMGRDSNYGYTF. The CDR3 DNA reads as TGCGCCAGCACTATGGGGAGGGACTCTAACTATGGCTACACCTTC.

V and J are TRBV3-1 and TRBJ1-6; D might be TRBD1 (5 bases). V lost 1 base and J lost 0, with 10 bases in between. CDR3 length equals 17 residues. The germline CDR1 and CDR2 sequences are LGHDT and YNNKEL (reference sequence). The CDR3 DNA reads TGTGCCAGCAGCCAAGTGACAGAAAGCTCCTATAATTCACCCCTCCACTTT. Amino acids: CASSQVTESSYNSPLHF.

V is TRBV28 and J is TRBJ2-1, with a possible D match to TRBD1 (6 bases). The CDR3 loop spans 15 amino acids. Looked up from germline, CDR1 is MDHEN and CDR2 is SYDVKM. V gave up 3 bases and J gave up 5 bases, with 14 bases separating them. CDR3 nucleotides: TGTGCCAGCAGTTTCTTAGCGAACAGGGACAATGAGCAGTTCTTC. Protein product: CASSFLANRDNEQFF.

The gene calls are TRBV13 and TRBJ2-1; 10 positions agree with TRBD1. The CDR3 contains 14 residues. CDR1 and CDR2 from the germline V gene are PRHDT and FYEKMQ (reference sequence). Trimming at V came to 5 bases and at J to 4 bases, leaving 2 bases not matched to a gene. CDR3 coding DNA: TGTGCCAGCAGCGCGGACAGGGGGTACAATGAGCAGTTCTTC. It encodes CASSADRGYNEQFF.

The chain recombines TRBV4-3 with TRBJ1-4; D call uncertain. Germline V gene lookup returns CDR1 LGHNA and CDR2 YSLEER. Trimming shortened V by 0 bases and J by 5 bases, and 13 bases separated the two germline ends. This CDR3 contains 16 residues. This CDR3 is CASSQDKASENEKLFF. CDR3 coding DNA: TGCGCCAGCAGCCAAGATAAGGCCTCGGAGAATGAAAAACTGTTTTTT.

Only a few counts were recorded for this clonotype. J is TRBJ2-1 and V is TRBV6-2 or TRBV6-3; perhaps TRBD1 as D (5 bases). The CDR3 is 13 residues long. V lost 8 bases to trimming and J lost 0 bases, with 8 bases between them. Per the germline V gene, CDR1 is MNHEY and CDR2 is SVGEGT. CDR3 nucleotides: TGTGCCAGCGGACAAAGCTCCTACAATGAGCAGTTCTTC. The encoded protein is CASGQSSYNEQFF.

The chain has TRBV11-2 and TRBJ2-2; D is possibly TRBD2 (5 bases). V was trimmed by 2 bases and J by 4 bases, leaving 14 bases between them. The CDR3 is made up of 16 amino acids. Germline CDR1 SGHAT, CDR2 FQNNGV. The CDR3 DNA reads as TGTGCCAGCAGCTTACCAGCCACCGAGGGCACCGGGGAGCTGTTTTTT. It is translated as CASSLPATEGTGELFF.

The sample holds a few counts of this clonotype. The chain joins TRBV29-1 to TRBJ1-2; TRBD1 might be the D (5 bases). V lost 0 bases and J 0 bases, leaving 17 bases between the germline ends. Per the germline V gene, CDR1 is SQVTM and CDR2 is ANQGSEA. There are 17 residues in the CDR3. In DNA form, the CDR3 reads TGCAGCGTTGAAGATCGGGGGTCACGGGTTGCTAACTATGGCTACACCTTC. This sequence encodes CSVEDRGSRVANYGYTF.

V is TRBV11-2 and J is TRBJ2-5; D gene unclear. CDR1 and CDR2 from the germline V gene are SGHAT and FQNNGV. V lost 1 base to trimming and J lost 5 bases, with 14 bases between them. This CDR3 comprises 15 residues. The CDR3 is CASSLGVKHPETQYF. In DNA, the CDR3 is TGTGCCAGCAGCTTAGGTGTGAAGCATCCGGAGACCCAGTACTTC.

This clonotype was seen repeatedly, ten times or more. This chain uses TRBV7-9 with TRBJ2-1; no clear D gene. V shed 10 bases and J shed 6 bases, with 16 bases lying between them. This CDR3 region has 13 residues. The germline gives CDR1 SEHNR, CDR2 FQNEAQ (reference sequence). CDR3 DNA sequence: TGTGCCAACGGCCGGCAGGCCAGCAATGAGCAGTTCTTC. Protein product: CANGRQASNEQFF. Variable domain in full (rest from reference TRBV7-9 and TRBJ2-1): DTGVSQNPRHKITKRGQNVTFRCDPISEHNRLYWYRQTLGQGPEFLTYFQNEAQLEKSRLLSDRFSAERPKGSFSTLEIQRTEQGDSAMYLCANGRQASNEQFFGPGTRLTVL.

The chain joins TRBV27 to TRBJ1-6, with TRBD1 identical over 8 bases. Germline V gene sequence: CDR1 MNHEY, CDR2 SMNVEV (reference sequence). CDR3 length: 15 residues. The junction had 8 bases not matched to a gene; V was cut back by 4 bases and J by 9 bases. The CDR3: CASSSRTGGLSPLHF. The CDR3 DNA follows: TGTGCCAGCAGTTCCCGAACAGGGGGACTTTCACCCCTCCACTTT.

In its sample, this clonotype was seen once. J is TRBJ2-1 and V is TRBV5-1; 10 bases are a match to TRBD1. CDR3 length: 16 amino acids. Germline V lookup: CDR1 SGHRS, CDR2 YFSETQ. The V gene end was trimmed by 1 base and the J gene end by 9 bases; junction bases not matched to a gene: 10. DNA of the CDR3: TGCGCCAGCAGCTTGAAGAGGGACAGGGGTGTGGGTGAGCAGTTCTTC. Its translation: CASSLKRDRGVGEQFF.

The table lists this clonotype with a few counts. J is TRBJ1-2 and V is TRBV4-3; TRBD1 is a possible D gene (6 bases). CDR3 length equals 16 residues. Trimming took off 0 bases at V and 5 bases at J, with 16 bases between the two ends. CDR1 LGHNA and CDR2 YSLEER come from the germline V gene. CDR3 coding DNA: TGCGCCAGCAGCCAAGACCAAACGGACAGCAGATATGGCTACACCTTC. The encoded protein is CASSQDQTDSRYGYTF.

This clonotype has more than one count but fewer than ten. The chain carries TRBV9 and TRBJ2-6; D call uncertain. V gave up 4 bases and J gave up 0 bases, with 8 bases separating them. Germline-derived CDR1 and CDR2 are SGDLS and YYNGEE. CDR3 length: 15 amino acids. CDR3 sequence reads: CASSPRNSGANVLTF. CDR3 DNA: TGTGCCAGCAGCCCCCGAAACTCTGGGGCCAACGTCCTGACTTTC.

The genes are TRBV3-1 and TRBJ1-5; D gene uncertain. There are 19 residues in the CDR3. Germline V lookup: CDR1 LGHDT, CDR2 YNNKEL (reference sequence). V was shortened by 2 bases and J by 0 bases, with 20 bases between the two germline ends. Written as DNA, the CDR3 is TGTGCCAGCAGCCAATCAACACTCGGACCGGAATATAGCAATCAGCCCCAGCATTTT. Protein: CASSQSTLGPEYSNQPQHF.